This entry lists 22 T cell receptor beta chains sequenced from one sample in a study of T cells expressing NK-cell markers. TCRdb reprocessed the 5' RACE reads and keeps a single row for each CDR3 protein, giving no DNA. Its clone listing holds 550,000 or so distinct CDR3 sequences. Sequencing was carried out using blood T cells: a sorted CD56 or NKG2C T cell subset, CD4+ or CD8+ T cells, or bulk PBMC T cells (not recorded which). These receptor sequences come from a man younger than 35 in good health.

The V and J genes are TRBV6-2 or TRBV6-3 and TRBJ2-2; checking the TCRdb D call of TRBD1 is not possible without DNA. In germline, CDR1 is MNHEY, CDR2 SVGEGT. This CDR3 comprises 13 residues. CDR3: CASSAVGARELFF.

The V call is TRBV4-3, the J call TRBJ2-3; TCRdb's assignment of TRBD1 cannot be checked, as there is no DNA. In germline, CDR1 is LGHNA, CDR2 YSLEER. The CDR3 runs 16 residues. CDR3 region: CASSLGQAPGTDTQYF.

The CDR3 sequence is CASSQGDEQFF. This rearrangement joins TRBV3-1 to TRBJ2-1; TCRdb lists TRBD1, though no DNA is available to test this call. Germline CDR1 and CDR2: LGHDT and YNNKEL (reference sequence). There are 11 residues in the CDR3.

V is TRBV10-3 and J is TRBJ2-7; no DNA is available, so the TRBD1 call from TCRdb remains unchecked. Germline lookup yields CDR1 ENHRY and CDR2 SYGVKD. There are 15 residues in the CDR3. The CDR3 sequence: CAISETGTGFSEQYF.

V gene TRBV21-1 combines with J gene TRBJ2-1. TRBV21-1 corresponds to a pseudogene. The CDR3 extends over 14 amino acids. CDR3 sequence reads: CASRCGRSDNEQFF.

The J gene is TRBJ2-5, the V gene TRBV11-2. The germline gives CDR1 SGHAT, CDR2 FQNNGV. The CDR3 sequence is 13 residues long. CDR3 residues: CASSFWGSETQYF.

The rearrangement uses TRBV15 and TRBJ1-4; TCRdb's D gene call, TRBD1, goes unchecked for lack of DNA. Per germline, CDR1 LNHNV and CDR2 YYDKDF (reference sequence). The CDR3 is 16 residues long. CDR3 sequence reads: CATSREKGGAQEKLFF.

V gene TRBV27 combines with J gene TRBJ2-7; TCRdb gives TRBD1 as the D gene, but with no DNA this cannot be confirmed. Germline V CDR1 and CDR2: MNHEY, SMNVEV (reference sequence). This CDR3 has 14 residues. The chain's CDR3 is CASSPGTGNNEQYF.

The chain joins TRBV19 to TRBJ1-5; TCRdb outputs TRBD1, but without DNA this stays unchecked. The CDR3 is 15 amino acids. Looked up from germline, CDR1 is LNHDA and CDR2 is SQIVND (reference sequence). CDR3 protein: CASTPTGDSNQPQHF. Supplemented by reference TRBV19 and TRBJ1-5, the full variable domain reads DGGITQSPKYLFRKEGQNVTLSCEQNLNHDAMYWYRQDPGQGLRLIYYSQIVNDFQKGDIAEGYSVSREKKESFPLTVTSAQKNPTAFYLCASTPTGDSNQPQHFGDGTRLSIL.

The chain couples TRBV12-3 or TRBV12-4 to TRBJ1-2; the TRBD1 assignment by TCRdb is unverifiable without DNA. The CDR3 covers 13 residues. The CDR3 is CASTLLRGGGYTF.

This chain joins TRBV20-1 and TRBJ2-1; the D call from TCRdb, TRBD2, cannot be confirmed without DNA. Per germline, CDR1 DFQATT and CDR2 SNEGSKA (reference sequence). This CDR3 spans 12 amino acids. This chain's CDR3 is CSAGGLADEQFF.

The rearrangement joins TRBV20-1 to TRBJ2-7; TCRdb outputs TRBD1, but without DNA this stays unchecked. The CDR3 loop spans 15 amino acids. Germline loops: CDR1 DFQATT, CDR2 SNEGSKA (reference sequence). The CDR3 loop reads CSARDLDNAIYEQYF.

The chain's CDR3 is CASNPLAGGGANEQFF. This chain joins TRBV5-1 and TRBJ2-1; TCRdb returns TRBD2, unconfirmable since there is no DNA. The CDR3 extends over 16 amino acids. Germline values: CDR1 SGHRS, CDR2 YFSETQ.

The rearrangement links TRBV7-6 to TRBJ2-5; TCRdb gives TRBD1 as the D gene, but with no DNA this cannot be confirmed. Germline-derived CDR1 and CDR2 are SGHVS and FNYEAQ. This CDR3 spans 14 amino acids. This CDR3 reads CASIKGEYQETQYF.

The chain uses TRBV25-1 and TRBJ2-3; TCRdb's D call of TRBD2 is untestable without DNA. The CDR3 runs 16 residues. Germline V gene sequence: CDR1 MGHDK, CDR2 SYGVNS. The CDR3 loop reads CASSSGLAGVSDTQYF. The variable domain in full, completed from reference TRBV25-1 and TRBJ2-3, reads EADIYQTPRYLVIGTGKKITLECSQTMGHDKMYWYQQDPGMELHLIHYSYGVNSTEKGDLSSESTVSRIRTEHFPLTLESARPSHTSQYLCASSSGLAGVSDTQYFGPGTRLTVL.

V usage is TRBV29-1 and J usage is TRBJ2-3; the D gene TCRdb calls, TRBD1, cannot be checked with no DNA. The CDR3 runs 12 residues. Germline V gene sequence: CDR1 SQVTM, CDR2 ANQGSEA. The CDR3: CSVRQNTDTQYF.

The chain couples TRBV29-1 to TRBJ1-2; with no DNA, the TCRdb D assignment of TRBD1 cannot be verified. Germline values: CDR1 SQVTM, CDR2 ANQGSEA. The CDR3 covers 12 residues. The CDR3 protein is CSVVGTPYGYTF. The entire variable domain, with the rest obtained from reference TRBV29-1 and TRBJ1-2, is as follows: SAVISQKPSRDICQRGTSLTIQCQVDSQVTMMFWYRQQPGQSLTLIATANQGSEATYESGFVIDKFPISRPNLTFSTLTVSNMSPEDSSIYLCSVVGTPYGYTFGSGTRLTVV.

The rearrangement uses TRBV2 and TRBJ1-3; the TCRdb call, TRBD1, lacks DNA for checking. From germline, CDR1 is SNHLY and CDR2 FYNNEI. There are 15 residues in the CDR3. The CDR3 sequence is CASSMKQGTGNTIYF.

The chain links TRBV15 to TRBJ2-3; the TRBD2 assignment by TCRdb is unverifiable without DNA. The CDR3 is made up of 13 amino acids. Germline V gene sequence: CDR1 LNHNV, CDR2 YYDKDF (reference sequence). The chain's CDR3 is CATSGSLADTQYF.

The CDR3 region is CASSYSRPSGSGGSYNEQFF. The rearrangement joins TRBV6-2 or TRBV6-3 to TRBJ2-1; TCRdb gives TRBD2 as the D gene, but with no DNA this cannot be confirmed. Germline CDR1 reads MNHEY; CDR2 reads SVGEGT. The CDR3 loop spans 20 amino acids.

The chain is built from TRBV2 and TRBJ2-1; the TCRdb call, TRBD2, lacks DNA for checking. Germline V gene lookup returns CDR1 SNHLY and CDR2 FYNNEI. The CDR3 runs to 11 residues. The CDR3 region is CASAAGYEQFF.

This chain uses TRBV10-3 with TRBJ1-1; TCRdb reports TRBD1, a call that lacks DNA to check it against. Germline V gives CDR1 ENHRY, CDR2 SYGVKD. The CDR3 is 15 amino acids. This chain's CDR3 is CAISESGTVNTEAFF.